The 16 T cell receptor beta chains presented below share a single source sample, sequenced in a study of CD8+ T cells in alopecia areata. Extracted from the samples, RNA was reverse transcribed into cDNA to serve as the sequencing template. Method: immunoSEQ multiplex PCR; TCRdb's copy keeps in-frame clones and lacks some. This table has some 120,000 clones, approximately 58% appearing once. Source: CD4+ T cells sorted from blood, taken at week 0. The origin of the receptors is a human donor with alopecia areata.

The rearrangement joins TRBV27 to TRBJ2-1; 10 positions match TRBD2. Germline CDR1 is MNHEY and CDR2 is SMNVEV (reference sequence). CDR3 size: 13 residues. The J segment lost 12 bases and the V segment lost 3 bases, leaving 5 bases of the junction unmatched. This CDR3 reads CASSFYRTSGQFF. CDR3 nucleotides: TGTGCCAGCAGTTTCTATAGGACTAGCGGGCAGTTCTTC.

The chain carries TRBV7-8 and TRBJ1-2; D is undetermined. The germline V and J ends were trimmed by 4 bases and 2 bases, with 11 bases remaining between them. CDR1 and CDR2 from the germline V gene are SGHVS and FQNEAQ. This CDR3 has 14 residues. CDR3 DNA: TGTGCCAGCAGCTCCGGGATGTTGAACTATGGCTACACCTTC. Its protein is CASSSGMLNYGYTF.

V and J are TRBV10-3 and TRBJ2-4; 8 nucleotides line up with TRBD2. This CDR3 region has 12 residues. Looked up from germline, CDR1 is ENHRY and CDR2 is SYGVKD. V lost 2 bases, J lost 16 bases, and 7 bases stayed unmatched. This CDR3 is CAISEVAGPIYF. In nucleotides, the CDR3 is TGTGCCATCAGTGAGGTAGCGGGGCCCATCTACTTC.

The V gene is TRBV18, the J gene TRBJ2-1; D might be TRBD2 (5 bases). The CDR3 has 12 amino acids. Trimming pared 2 bases from V and 7 bases from J, leaving 6 bases between. Germline assignment: CDR1 KGHSH and CDR2 LQKENI. CDR3 in amino acids: CASSPRTNEQFF. The CDR3 coding sequence is TGTGCCAGCTCACCAAGGACTAATGAGCAGTTCTTC. The whole variable domain, filled in from reference TRBV18 and TRBJ2-1, reads NAGVMQNPRHLVRRRGQEARLRCSPMKGHSHVYWYRQLPEEGLKFMVYLQKENIIDESGMPKERFSAEFPKEGPSILRIQQVVRGDSAAYFCASSPRTNEQFFGPGTRLTVL.

This clone was found a few times. V and J are TRBV4-3 and TRBJ1-2; 7 nucleotides align to TRBD1. CDR3 length: 15 amino acids. With V trimmed by 0 bases and J by 4 bases, 5 bases remained unmatched. The germline CDR1 and CDR2 sequences are LGHNA and YSLEER. CDR3 nucleotide sequence: TGCGCCAGCAGCCAAGAGGCTGGGACAGCCTATGGCTACACCTTC. Residues: CASSQEAGTAYGYTF.

This clone has a handful of counts. J is TRBJ1-5 and V is TRBV18; possible D gene TRBD1, 6 bases. Germline assignment: CDR1 KGHSH and CDR2 LQKENI. This CDR3 comprises 15 residues. The germline V and J ends were trimmed by 4 bases and 1 base, with 11 bases remaining between them. In DNA form, the CDR3 reads TGTGCCAGCTCACTAAAGACAGGCAGCAATCAGCCCCAGCATTTT. Translated: CASSLKTGSNQPQHF.

Only one count was recorded for this clone. The chain is built from TRBV15 and TRBJ1-5; a weak D match, TRBD1 (5 bases). The germline gives CDR1 LNHNV, CDR2 YYDKDF (reference sequence). CDR3 length equals 14 residues. With 5 bases removed from V and 7 bases from J, the gap between germline ends came to 15 bases. This chain's CDR3 is CATSGNPTGQPQHF. The CDR3 DNA sequence: TGTGCCACCAGCGGAAACCCAACAGGCCAGCCCCAGCATTTT.

This chain uses TRBV11-2 with TRBJ2-1; 8 positions match TRBD2. V was clipped by 0 bases and J by 7 bases; unmatched bases: 8. Germline V gene data show CDR1 as SGHAT and CDR2 as FQNNGV. The CDR3 has 16 residues. The CDR3, as DNA: TGTGCCAGCAGCTTAGACAGGTCGGGACTAGTAAATGAGCAGTTCTTC. Its translation: CASSLDRSGLVNEQFF.

This clone was seen only a few times. The chain links TRBV5-1 to TRBJ1-1; tentative D call: TRBD1 (6 bases). The V gene's germline CDR1 is SGHRS and CDR2 YFSETQ. This CDR3 contains 14 residues. Deletions cut 4 bases from V and 5 bases from J, with 15 bases between. CDR3 protein: CASSLTQGSTEAFF. For the CDR3, the DNA is TGCGCCAGCAGCCTGACTCAGGGGAGTACTGAAGCTTTCTTT.

This chain connects TRBV5-1 to TRBJ2-5; D possibly matches TRBD1 or TRBD2 (5 bases each). Trimming cost V 4 bases and J 4 bases, with 11 bases left between them. This CDR3 spans 13 amino acids. Germline lookup yields CDR1 SGHRS and CDR2 YFSETQ. The CDR3 nucleotides are TGCGCCAGCAGCGGGGGTCGGGGAGAGACCCAGTACTTC. As protein: CASSGGRGETQYF. The variable domain in full, with the rest retrieved from reference TRBV5-1 and TRBJ2-5, is KAGVTQTPRYLIKTRGQQVTLSCSPISGHRSVSWYQQTPGQGLQFLFEYFSETQRNKGNFPGRFSGRQFSNSRSEMNVSTLELGDSALYLCASSGGRGETQYFGPGTRLLVL.

The gene calls are TRBV5-1 and TRBJ1-2; a possible D gene is TRBD1 (5 bases). This CDR3 is built from 13 residues. The V gene lost 0 bases and the J gene lost 7 bases, with 10 bases spanning the gap. From germline, CDR1 is SGHRS and CDR2 YFSETQ. Written as DNA, the CDR3 is TGCGCCAGCAGCTTGGACGGGACGAGTGGCTACACCTTC. This gives the protein CASSLDGTSGYTF.

This chain links TRBV5-4 with TRBJ1-4, with 8 positions matching TRBD1. The CDR3 runs to 15 residues. Germline-derived CDR1 and CDR2 are SGHNT and YYREEE (reference sequence). After removal of 4 bases from V and 5 bases from J, the junction contained 7 bases not matched to a gene. In DNA form, the CDR3 reads TGTGCCAGCAGCAGAACAGGGGGGGAAAATGAAAAACTGTTTTTT. Translation: CASSRTGGENEKLFF.

The chain links TRBV30 to TRBJ1-4, with D unresolved. This CDR3 region has 12 residues. The ends were cut back, 2 bases at V and 12 bases at J, with 13 bases in the middle. Germline assignment: CDR1 GTSNPN and CDR2 SVGIG (reference sequence). The CDR3 spells CAWSRLYGELFF. DNA for the CDR3: TGTGCCTGGAGTCGACTCTATGGAGAACTGTTTTTT.

CDR3 loop: CASSPGGGFTNSPLHF. The CDR3 DNA reads TGTGCCAGCTCACCAGGAGGGGGCTTTACCAATTCACCCCTCCACTTT. The V and J genes are TRBV18 and TRBJ1-6, with 7 bases fitting TRBD1. The junction had 8 bases not matched to a gene; V was cut back by 2 bases and J by 7 bases. Germline V lookup: CDR1 KGHSH, CDR2 LQKENI. The CDR3 contains 16 residues.

This clone has only one observation. The rearrangement joins TRBV6-5 to TRBJ1-6; perhaps TRBD1 as D (6 bases). The CDR3 has 16 amino acids. The V gene lost 4 bases and the J gene lost 2 bases, with 12 bases spanning the gap. Germline V gives CDR1 MNHEY, CDR2 SVGAGI. This CDR3 reads CASSFERDTYNSPLHF. The CDR3 DNA sequence: TGTGCCAGCAGTTTCGAGCGGGACACCTATAATTCACCCCTCCACTTT.

The chain joins TRBV6-1 to TRBJ1-4; D gene uncertain. This CDR3 region has 14 residues. Germline lookup yields CDR1 MNHNS and CDR2 SASEGT. The V end lost 1 base, the J end lost 0 bases, and 3 bases lay between the germline ends. CDR3: CASSEVTTNEKLFF. The CDR3 nucleotides read TGTGCCAGCAGTGAAGTAACAACTAATGAAAAACTGTTTTTT.